This T cell receptor beta chain came from a study of T cells after posttransplantation cyclophosphamide. Study-wide findings and caveats: Recipient CMV seropositivity and CMV reactivation strongly tracked TRB clonality. Tissue-infiltrating T cells from skin or gut overlapped little with blood T cells.

Treatment was busulfan-fludarabine conditioning, a marrow graft, and cyclophosphamide on days +3 and +4. Germline lookup yields CDR1 LNHDA and CDR2 SQIVND (reference sequence). V lost 5 bases and J lost 5; bases outside the gene matches: 7. The CDR3 consists of 15 residues. The protocol was immunoSEQ multiplex PCR, while the TCRdb copy is restricted to in-frame clones and leaves out a portion. Of 30,000 to 45,000 clones in the sample, about three quarters were seen once. In regard to this clone: Antigen specificity is unknown.

This clonotype originated in a female patient in her 40s who received an allogeneic stem cell transplant from a related donor, was CMV-positive, and had no GVHD. Some T cells may arise from the graft donor. V is TRBV19 and J is TRBJ1-4, with 8 bases fitting TRBD1. Material: CD4+ T cells sorted from blood, obtained about 1,900 days after a stem cell transplant with posttransplant cyclophosphamide. CDR3 bases: TGTGCCAGTAGTGGACCTGGGACAGGCAATGAAAAACTGTTTTTT. It codes for CASSGPGTGNEKLFF.